A single sample is the source of the 25 T cell receptor beta chains below, sequenced in a study of OX40 agonist ivuxolimab in advanced cancers. Some clones are missing from TCRdb's copy, which holds only in-frame ones; the method was immunoSEQ multiplex PCR. This table has 47,000 or so clones, around 90% appearing once. Sequenced material: CD4+ or CD8+ T cells sorted from blood, taken in a trial of the OX40 agonist ivuxolimab. Every receptor here comes from an adult with an advanced solid tumor such as melanoma, head and neck, liver or kidney cancer.

The V gene is TRBV28, the J gene TRBJ2-3; 9 bases agree with TRBD2. V shed 3 bases, J shed 2 bases, and the junction held 6 bases outside the gene matches. This CDR3 region has 16 residues. The germline V gene has CDR1 MDHEN and CDR2 SYDVKM. CDR3 loop: CASSFASGGHTDTQYF. The CDR3 DNA follows: TGTGCCAGCAGTTTCGCAAGCGGGGGGCACACAGATACGCAGTATTTT.

This chain joins TRBV19 and TRBJ2-1; D call uncertain. This CDR3 region has 14 residues. Trimming cost V 2 bases and J 7 bases, with 12 bases left between them. Germline CDR1 is LNHDA and CDR2 is SQIVND (reference sequence). The CDR3 reads CASSISQGGNEQFF. The CDR3 DNA follows: TGTGCCAGTAGTATAAGTCAAGGTGGAAATGAGCAGTTCTTC.

The rearrangement uses TRBV6-5 and TRBJ2-7, with a weak D call TRBD1 (6 bases). V lost 8 bases, J lost 2 bases, and 10 bases lay in between. CDR1 MNHEY and CDR2 SVGAGI come from the germline V gene. CDR3 length: 12 residues. The CDR3: CASSTGTYEQYF. The CDR3 DNA follows: TGTGCCAGCTCGACAGGAACCTACGAGCAGTACTTC.

This clone came up once. The chain links TRBV10-3 to TRBJ1-2, with 7 bases fitting TRBD1. CDR3 length equals 16 residues. CDR1 and CDR2 from the germline V gene are ENHRY and SYGVKD. With 4 bases clipped from V and 8 bases from J, the junction kept 16 bases outside the gene matches. CDR3 DNA: TGTGCCATCAGTGTGCAGGGGGACCATCTGACACCCGGCTACACCTTC. Amino acid sequence: CAISVQGDHLTPGYTF.

The CDR3 protein is CASSRLGGVAGNTIYF. The CDR3 region has the DNA TGTGCCAGCAGTCGCCTGGGGGGAGTGGCAGGAAACACCATATATTTT. The gene calls are TRBV7-2 and TRBJ1-3; the D gene is possibly TRBD1 (5 bases). This CDR3 comprises 16 residues. Germline loops: CDR1 SGHTA, CDR2 FQGNSA. V dropped 6 bases and J dropped 4 bases, with 19 bases sitting between them. The full variable domain, its missing parts supplied by reference TRBV7-2 and TRBJ1-3, is GAGVSQSPSNKVTEKGKDVELRCDPISGHTALYWYRQSLGQGLEFLIYFQGNSAPDKSGLPSDRFSAERTGGSVSTLTIQRTQQEDSAVYLCASSRLGGVAGNTIYFGEGSWLTVV.

The chain is built from TRBV6-6 and TRBJ2-7; D assignment may be TRBD1 or TRBD2 (5 bases each). CDR3 size: 15 residues. Trimming took off 2 bases at V and 3 bases at J, with 14 bases between the two ends. Germline V gene sequence: CDR1 MNHNY, CDR2 SVGAGI (reference sequence). CDR3 sequence (DNA): TGTGCCAGCAGTTACGAATCCGGGGCCCTCTACGAGCAGTACTTC. Protein: CASSYESGALYEQYF.

The chain links TRBV5-6 to TRBJ2-1; weak D call: TRBD1 (6 bases). CDR1 is SGHDT, CDR2 YYEEEE, per germline. CDR3 length: 15 amino acids. Trimming pared 1 base from V and 7 bases from J, leaving 15 bases between. This chain's CDR3 is CASSLPLRGINEQFF. CDR3 nucleotides: TGTGCCAGCAGCTTGCCCCTCAGGGGAATTAATGAGCAGTTCTTC.

The chain joins TRBV27 to TRBJ2-3; D possibly corresponds to TRBD2 (5 bases). Trimming took off 5 bases at V and 6 bases at J, with 9 bases between the two ends. This CDR3 contains 12 residues. Germline V gives CDR1 MNHEY, CDR2 SMNVEV (reference sequence). The DNA for the CDR3 is TGTGCCAGCAGTCTTACTAGGGATACGCAGTATTTT. As protein: CASSLTRDTQYF.

The chain has TRBV1 and TRBJ2-5; no DNA check was done on the table's D call, TRBD2. TRBV1 is described as a pseudogene. The CDR3 sequence is 12 residues long. The CDR3 sequence: CTSTEELETQYF. DNA for the CDR3: TGCACCAGCACTGAGGAATTGGAGACCCAGTACTTC.

This clone was recorded only once. The chain joins TRBV5-1 to TRBJ2-2, with 8 bases identical to TRBD1. Trimming took 4 bases from V and 7 from J; bases not matched to a gene: 6. The CDR3 is 14 residues long. Looked up from germline, CDR1 is SGHRS and CDR2 is YFSETQ. The CDR3 sequence: CASSVTGGNGELFF. DNA of the CDR3: TGCGCCAGCAGCGTCACAGGGGGAAACGGGGAGCTGTTTTTT.

The chain recombines TRBV28 with TRBJ1-2; no clear D gene. Germline V gene sequence: CDR1 MDHEN, CDR2 SYDVKM. This CDR3 has 12 residues. The germline V and J ends were trimmed by 6 bases and 2 bases, with 7 bases remaining between them. CDR3 DNA: TGTGCCAGCAGCCCGATCAACTATGGCTACACCTTC. It codes for CASSPINYGYTF.

The chain combines TRBV6-5 with TRBJ1-6; TRBD1 is a possible D gene (5 bases). This CDR3 has 13 residues. Germline V gives CDR1 MNHEY, CDR2 SVGAGI. Deletions cut 6 bases from V and 8 bases from J, with 11 bases between. The CDR3 loop reads CASSTREYSPLHF. For the CDR3, the DNA is TGTGCCAGCAGCACCAGGGAATATTCACCCCTCCACTTT.

This chain uses TRBV9 with TRBJ2-1, with 9 nucleotides matching TRBD1. The germline V gene has CDR1 SGDLS and CDR2 YYNGEE. This CDR3 contains 15 residues. Trimming took 0 bases from V and 5 from J; bases not matched to a gene: 3. The DNA for the CDR3 is TGTGCCAGCAGCGTAGTTGGGACAGGGCACAATGAGCAGTTCTTC. It codes for CASSVVGTGHNEQFF.

This clone was detected once. The chain joins TRBV30 to TRBJ2-7; TRBD1 is a possible D gene (5 bases). CDR1 is GTSNPN and CDR2 is SVGIG in the germline V gene (reference sequence). Trimming left V 5 bases short and J 3 bases short, with 11 bases between. There are 12 residues in the CDR3. CDR3 sequence: CAWGPQGYEQYF. The CDR3 DNA reads as TGTGCCTGGGGGCCGCAGGGCTACGAGCAGTACTTC.

The CDR3 sequence is CASSLEGAGGELFF. The CDR3 coding sequence is TGTGCCAGCAGCTTAGAGGGGGCAGGCGGGGAGCTGTTTTTT. The chain combines TRBV7-3 with TRBJ2-2, with TRBD1 identical over 7 bases. CDR3 size: 14 residues. The ends lost 2 bases at V and 7 bases at J; junction bases unmatched: 4. CDR1 SGHTA and CDR2 FQGTGA come from the germline V gene.

This chain connects TRBV6-4 to TRBJ2-2, with D perhaps assigned TRBD1 or TRBD2 (5 bases each). The CDR3 extends over 15 amino acids. V dropped 5 bases and J dropped 0 bases, with 10 bases sitting between them. Germline assignment: CDR1 MRHNA and CDR2 SNTAGT. CDR3 DNA sequence: TGTGCCAGCAGTTTCGGGGCCTCGAACACCGGGGAGCTGTTTTTT. The encoded protein is CASSFGASNTGELFF.

The chain couples TRBV7-7 to TRBJ1-1, with D uncertain. CDR3 length: 15 residues. Germline-derived CDR1 and CDR2 are SSHAT and FNYEAQ (reference sequence). V lost 11 bases to trimming and J lost 6 bases, with 25 bases between them. The CDR3 region has the DNA TGTGCCGTCGGCCCCGCGGCCAGTCCTGGGGCTGAAGCTTTCTTT. It is translated as CAVGPAASPGAEAFF. The full variable domain, rest sourced from reference TRBV7-7 and TRBJ1-1, is GAGVSQSPRYKVTKRGQDVTLRCDPISSHATLYWYQQALGQGPEFLTYFNYEAQPDKSGLPSDRFSAERPEGSISTLTIQRTEQRDSAMYRCAVGPAASPGAEAFFGQGTRLTVV.

The chain couples TRBV27 to TRBJ2-7; D unresolved. Looked up from germline, CDR1 is MNHEY and CDR2 is SMNVEV (reference sequence). The CDR3 spans 9 residues. Trimming removed 8 bases at V and 3 bases at J, with 2 bases between. The CDR3 bases are TGTGCCAGCGGCTACGAGCAGTACTTC. Its protein product is CASGYEQYF.

This clone was seen a handful of times. V and J are TRBV19 and TRBJ1-6, with TRBD1 as a possible D gene (5 bases). Germline-derived CDR1 and CDR2 are LNHDA and SQIVND (reference sequence). Trimming pared 5 bases from V and 8 bases from J, leaving 13 bases between. The length of the CDR3 is 14 residues. The CDR3 coding sequence is TGTGCCAGTAGTCCCGAGGGGCCTGATTCACCCCTCCACTTT. Residues: CASSPEGPDSPLHF.

The chain joins TRBV28 to TRBJ2-7; 9 bases line up with TRBD1. The CDR3 consists of 16 residues. V gave up 3 bases and J gave up 6 bases; unmatched junction bases: 12. Per the germline V gene, CDR1 is MDHEN and CDR2 is SYDVKM. The CDR3 sequence: CASSLLEGQGTAEQYF. In DNA form, the CDR3 reads TGTGCCAGCAGTTTGTTAGAGGGACAGGGAACGGCCGAGCAGTACTTC.

The chain is built from TRBV28 and TRBJ1-2; tentative D call: TRBD1 (6 bases). This CDR3 is built from 15 residues. Germline CDR1 is MDHEN and CDR2 is SYDVKM. The V gene lost 8 bases and the J gene lost 5 bases, with 21 bases spanning the gap. The CDR3 DNA follows: TGTGCCAGCGGTATAGGATCAGGGGCTAGTTATGGCTACACCTTC. This translates into CASGIGSGASYGYTF.

The rearrangement links TRBV9 to TRBJ2-1; no firm D call. Trimming took 0 bases from V and 8 from J, leaving 6 bases between them. CDR3 size: 12 residues. CDR1 and CDR2 from the germline V gene are SGDLS and YYNGEE. The CDR3 region is CASSVAPYEQFF. The CDR3 DNA is TGTGCCAGCAGCGTAGCCCCTTATGAGCAGTTCTTC.

The CDR3 is CASSQEVGSGNTIYF. In DNA form, the CDR3 reads TGCGCCAGCAGCCAAGAAGTGGGGTCCGGAAACACCATATATTTT. The chain employs TRBV4-1 and TRBJ1-3; D is ambiguous. Germline loops: CDR1 MGHRA, CDR2 YSYEKL. This CDR3 contains 15 residues. V lost 0 bases, J lost 4 bases, and 10 bases lay in between.

J is TRBJ1-2 and V is TRBV7-9, with 9 positions matching TRBD1. The trim removed 6 bases at V and 3 bases at J, leaving 8 bases unmatched. Germline V gene lookup returns CDR1 SEHNR and CDR2 FQNEAQ (reference sequence). The CDR3 spans 15 residues. DNA for the CDR3: TGTGCCAGCAGGCAGGGACAGGGAGGGTACTATGGCTACACCTTC. Residues: CASRQGQGGYYGYTF.

The rearrangement joins TRBV9 to TRBJ2-1, with D tentatively TRBD1 (6 bases). The CDR3 runs to 16 residues. V was clipped by 0 bases and J by 4 bases, with 14 bases between them. Germline loops: CDR1 SGDLS, CDR2 YYNGEE. In nucleotides, the CDR3 is TGTGCCAGCAGCGTAGAGGTGACAGGAGTATACAATGAGCAGTTCTTC. It is translated as CASSVEVTGVYNEQFF.